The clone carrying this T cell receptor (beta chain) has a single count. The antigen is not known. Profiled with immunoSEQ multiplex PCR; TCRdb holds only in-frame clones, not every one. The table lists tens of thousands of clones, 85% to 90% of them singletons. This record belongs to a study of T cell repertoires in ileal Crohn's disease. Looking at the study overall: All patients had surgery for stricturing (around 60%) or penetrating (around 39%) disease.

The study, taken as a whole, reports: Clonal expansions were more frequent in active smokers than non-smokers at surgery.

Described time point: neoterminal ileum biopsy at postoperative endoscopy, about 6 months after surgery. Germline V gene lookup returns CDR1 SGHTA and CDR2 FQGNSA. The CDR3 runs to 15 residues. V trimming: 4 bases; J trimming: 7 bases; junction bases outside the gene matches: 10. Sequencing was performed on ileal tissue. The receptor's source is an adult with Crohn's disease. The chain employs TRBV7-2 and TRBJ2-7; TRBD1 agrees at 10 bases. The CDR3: CASSYVTGGLGEQYF. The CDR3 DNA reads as TGTGCCAGCAGCTACGTGACAGGGGGCTTGGGTGAGCAGTACTTC.